The 25 T cell receptor beta chains listed next were all sequenced from one sample in a study of neurological immune-mediated disorders. Each CDR3 protein is one row after TCRdb ran MiXCR on the 5' RACE reads. The sample has roughly 75,000 distinct CDR3 sequences, just over 2.5% seen once. The source material was PBMCs. These TCRs come from a woman younger than 45 with multiple sclerosis.

This clonotype was seen many times. The chain employs TRBV20-1 and TRBJ1-2; no firm D call. Germline V lookup: CDR1 DFQATT, CDR2 SNEGSKA (reference sequence). The CDR3 consists of 13 residues. Trimming removed 0 bases from V and 9 bases from J, with 14 bases in between. This CDR3 reads CSARDSNELSYTF. CDR3 coding DNA: TGCAGTGCTAGAGATTCCAACGAGTTGAGCTACACCTTC.

This clonotype occurred many times. The chain employs TRBV13 and TRBJ2-1; TRBD2 agrees at 14 bases. The CDR3 is made up of 19 amino acids. The junction had 23 bases not matched to a gene; V was cut back by 9 bases and J by 10 bases. CDR1 and CDR2 from the germline V gene are PRHDT and FYEKMQ (reference sequence). CDR3 DNA: TGTGCCAGTCGGGGTGGGACTAGCGGGAGACCCGGATATGGATCGGAGCAGTTCTTC. The encoded protein is CASRGGTSGRPGYGSEQFF.

This clonotype was seen repeatedly, ten times or more. J is TRBJ1-2 and V is TRBV7-2, with D hard to call. The CDR3 consists of 16 residues. V shed 5 bases and J shed 4 bases, with 20 bases lying between them. From germline, CDR1 is SGHTA and CDR2 FQGNSA. DNA of the CDR3: TGTGCCAGCAGCCCAACTTTACTCCGGAGAGTCTATGGCTACACCTTC. Translating gives CASSPTLLRRVYGYTF.

This clonotype was counted many times. This chain uses TRBV7-2 with TRBJ2-1, with 8 nucleotides matching TRBD2. V shed 3 bases, J shed 2 bases, and the junction held 12 bases outside the gene matches. This CDR3 contains 18 residues. Germline CDR1 and CDR2: SGHTA and FQGNSA. The CDR3 sequence is CASSLSGRALSTYNEQFF. The CDR3 DNA follows: TGTGCCAGCAGCTTGAGCGGGAGAGCCCTATCCACCTACAATGAGCAGTTCTTC.

This clonotype was detected ten times or more. The chain links TRBV7-8 to TRBJ2-5, with TRBD2 matching 7 bases. This CDR3 region has 14 residues. V lost 3 bases and J lost 4; bases outside the gene matches: 5. Germline values: CDR1 SGHVS, CDR2 FQNEAQ. The DNA of the CDR3 is TGTGCCAGCAGCTTGGGGGGGGGGATAGAGACCCAGTACTTC. Residues: CASSLGGGIETQYF.

There are many counts of this clonotype. The V gene is TRBV6-2 or TRBV6-3, the J gene TRBJ2-7, with D possibly matching TRBD2 (5 bases). CDR1 is MNHEY, CDR2 SVGEGT, per germline. The CDR3 contains 14 residues. V gave up 5 bases and J gave up 3 bases, with 14 bases separating them. For the CDR3, the DNA is TGTGCCAGCAGTATAGCGATATTGCTCTACGAGCAGTACTTC. Amino acids: CASSIAILLYEQYF.

This clonotype was detected ten times or more. This chain connects TRBV20-1 to TRBJ2-1; D is undetermined. Trimming took 3 bases from V and 3 from J, leaving 9 bases between them. In germline, CDR1 is DFQATT, CDR2 SNEGSKA (reference sequence). The CDR3 spans 13 residues. The DNA for the CDR3 is TGCAGTGCTAGGTCGGTGAACTACAATGAGCAGTTCTTC. It is translated as CSARSVNYNEQFF.

This clonotype was seen at least ten times. CDR3 DNA sequence: TGTGCCAGCAGCCCCTATCCCCTCCGACTAGCGGAAAACAATGAGCAGTTCTTC. It yields the protein CASSPYPLRLAENNEQFF. The genes are TRBV7-3 and TRBJ2-1; 9 bases agree with TRBD2. The CDR3 is 18 amino acids. V shed 5 bases, J shed 5 bases, and the junction held 16 bases outside the gene matches. Germline loops: CDR1 SGHTA, CDR2 FQGTGA.

This clonotype was seen at least ten times. The chain employs TRBV20-1 and TRBJ1-4; no definite D call. V dropped 1 base and J dropped 7 bases, with 16 bases sitting between them. Germline V gene data show CDR1 as DFQATT and CDR2 as SNEGSKA (reference sequence). CDR3 length: 15 amino acids. This chain's CDR3 is CSARVMGPGSEKLFF. CDR3 coding DNA: TGCAGTGCTAGAGTAATGGGCCCAGGCAGTGAAAAACTGTTTTTT.

There are many counts of this clonotype. The rearrangement uses TRBV7-6 and TRBJ2-5, with 8 bases matching TRBD1. CDR1 and CDR2 (germline): SGHVS, FNYEAQ. The CDR3 is 14 residues long. The ends lost 6 bases at V and 6 bases at J; junction bases unmatched: 9. Written as DNA, the CDR3 is TGTGCCAGCAGACCAGGACAGGGTGGTAAGACCCAGTACTTC. This codes for CASRPGQGGKTQYF. Drawing the rest from reference TRBV7-6 and TRBJ2-5, the complete variable domain is GAGVSQSPRYKVTKRGQDVALRCDPISGHVSLYWYRQALGQGPEFLTYFNYEAQQDKSGLPNDRFSAERPEGSISTLTIQRTEQRDSAMYRCASRPGQGGKTQYFGPGTRLLVL.

This clonotype was counted at least ten times. The V gene is TRBV24-1, the J gene TRBJ1-1; TRBD1 matches at 7 bases. Germline assignment: CDR1 KGHDR and CDR2 SFDVKD. This CDR3 contains 13 residues. V lost 4 bases, J lost 8 bases, and 6 bases stayed unmatched. The CDR3 region has the DNA TGTGCCACCAGTGACATCGACAGGGACGAAGCTTTCTTT. Translation gives CATSDIDRDEAFF.

At least ten counts were recorded for this clonotype. The genes are TRBV10-3 and TRBJ2-3; no firm D call. Germline V gives CDR1 ENHRY, CDR2 SYGVKD. V lost 0 bases to trimming and J lost 0 bases, with 10 bases between them. There are 16 residues in the CDR3. CDR3 in DNA: TGTGCCATCAGTGAGTCAAAGGGCTCTAGCACAGATACGCAGTATTTT. It codes for CAISESKGSSTDTQYF.

This clonotype has at least ten counts. The DNA for the CDR3 is TGCGCCACCTCTGAGGTTGCAGGGGCCCTTCACGGCTACACCTTC. Translated, it gives CATSEVAGALHGYTF. The J gene is TRBJ1-2, the V gene TRBV5-1; weak D call: TRBD1 (6 bases). Germline V gene data show CDR1 as SGHRS and CDR2 as YFSETQ. The CDR3 sequence is 15 residues long. With 9 bases removed from V and 8 bases from J, the gap between germline ends came to 26 bases. Drawing the rest from reference TRBV5-1 and TRBJ1-2, the complete variable domain is KAGVTQTPRYLIKTRGQQVTLSCSPISGHRSVSWYQQTPGQGLQFLFEYFSETQRNKGNFPGRFSGRQFSNSRSEMNVSTLELGDSALYLCATSEVAGALHGYTFGSGTRLTVV.

This clonotype was counted at least ten times. CDR3 amino acids: CASAPGSSDQPQHF. Written as DNA, the CDR3 is TGTGCCAGCGCCCCAGGGTCGTCCGATCAGCCCCAGCATTTT. The V call is TRBV7-8, the J call TRBJ1-5; D may be TRBD1 (5 bases). Trimming shortened V by 8 bases and J by 5 bases, and 16 bases separated the two germline ends. The CDR3 extends over 14 amino acids. From germline, CDR1 is SGHVS and CDR2 FQNEAQ.

This clonotype was recorded a few times. The chain carries TRBV7-8 and TRBJ2-3; 11 bases agree with TRBD2. Germline V gene data show CDR1 as SGHVS and CDR2 as FQNEAQ. Trimming took 5 bases from V and 6 from J; bases not matched to a gene: 13. The CDR3 consists of 17 residues. CDR3 DNA sequence: TGTGCCAGCAGCCAGCGGGTTCTAGCGGGAGGCAGCGATACGCAGTATTTT. Encoded protein: CASSQRVLAGGSDTQYF.

The table lists this clonotype with many counts. The chain is built from TRBV5-1 and TRBJ2-2, with D maybe TRBD2 (5 bases). The CDR3 covers 16 residues. The V and J ends lost 3 bases and 4 bases respectively, with 16 bases between them. Germline lookup yields CDR1 SGHRS and CDR2 YFSETQ. CDR3 nucleotide sequence: TGCGCCAGCAGCTACCTCCCCGAGGGAATCACCGGGGAGCTGTTTTTT. This translates into CASSYLPEGITGELFF.

This clonotype appeared many times. The chain couples TRBV18 to TRBJ2-7; D is undetermined. CDR1 KGHSH and CDR2 LQKENI come from the germline V gene. The CDR3 is 14 amino acids. V lost 4 bases, J lost 2 bases, and 12 bases lay in between. The CDR3 DNA is TGTGCCAGCTCACTTCAATCGAGTCCCTACGAGCAGTACTTC. Protein sequence: CASSLQSSPYEQYF.

In its sample, this clonotype was seen many times. The genes are TRBV27 and TRBJ2-2; D not certain. This CDR3 comprises 13 residues. Trimming removed 2 bases from V and 5 bases from J, with 6 bases in between. Per germline, CDR1 MNHEY and CDR2 SMNVEV (reference sequence). The CDR3: CASSLSVTGELFF. The CDR3 DNA follows: TGTGCCAGCAGTTTAAGTGTGACCGGGGAGCTGTTTTTT.

This clonotype was counted ten times or more. This sequence joins TRBV20-1 and TRBJ2-7, with 11 bases fitting TRBD2. This CDR3 contains 15 residues. Trimming at V came to 5 bases and at J to 2 bases, leaving 8 bases not matched to a gene. Per the germline V gene, CDR1 is DFQATT and CDR2 is SNEGSKA (reference sequence). Here the CDR3 reads CSAAPLAGGPYEQYF. In DNA form, the CDR3 reads TGCAGTGCTGCTCCTCTAGCGGGAGGACCCTACGAGCAGTACTTC.

This clonotype was seen repeatedly, ten times or more. This chain links TRBV5-6 with TRBJ2-1; D is unclear. Trimming removed 1 base at V and 3 bases at J, with 5 bases between. Germline CDR1 reads SGHDT; CDR2 reads YYEEEE. This CDR3 has 13 residues. The CDR3 DNA is TGTGCCAGCAGCTTGCAGAACTACAATGAGCAGTTCTTC. This translates into CASSLQNYNEQFF.

In its sample, this clonotype was seen many times. The chain carries TRBV20-1 and TRBJ2-5, with a possible D match to TRBD1 (5 bases). The CDR3 consists of 14 residues. V was pared by 4 bases and J by 1 base, with 13 bases between. Germline-derived CDR1 and CDR2 are DFQATT and SNEGSKA (reference sequence). CDR3 sequence: CSATIGAIQETQYF. CDR3 DNA: TGCAGTGCTACAATAGGGGCAATCCAAGAGACCCAGTACTTC.

In its sample, this clonotype was seen a few times. V gene TRBV18 combines with J gene TRBJ2-5; maybe TRBD2 (5 bases). The CDR3 length is 12 residues. CDR1 is KGHSH, CDR2 LQKENI, per germline. V gave up 4 bases and J gave up 3 bases, with 6 bases separating them. For the CDR3, the DNA is TGTGCCAGCTCACTCGGGAAAGAGACCCAGTACTTC. As protein: CASSLGKETQYF.

This clonotype was counted many times. The genes are TRBV20-1 and TRBJ2-7, with a weak D call TRBD2 (6 bases). The ends were cut back, 3 bases at V and 2 bases at J, with 14 bases in the middle. CDR1 DFQATT and CDR2 SNEGSKA come from the germline V gene (reference sequence). This CDR3 comprises 14 residues. The CDR3 here is CSASRRDFTYEQYF. In DNA, the CDR3 is TGCAGTGCTAGCCGGAGGGACTTTACCTACGAGCAGTACTTC.

This clonotype was seen ten or more times. The chain has TRBV11-1 and TRBJ1-2; D call uncertain. The CDR3 is 14 residues long. The germline V gene encodes CDR1 SGHAT and CDR2 FQDESV (reference sequence). V lost 3 bases and J 0 bases, leaving 8 bases between the germline ends. CDR3 loop: CASSFSAANYGYTF. In nucleotides, the CDR3 is TGTGCCAGCAGCTTTTCAGCCGCTAACTATGGCTACACCTTC.

In this sample, this clonotype turned up many times. Here the CDR3 reads CASSESSIAYEQYF. The CDR3 bases are TGTGCCAGCAGCGAAAGTAGCATCGCCTACGAGCAGTACTTC. The chain employs TRBV5-5 and TRBJ2-7; D remains ambiguous. Trimming removed 4 bases from V and 2 bases from J, with 13 bases in between. Looked up from germline, CDR1 is SGHKS and CDR2 is YYEKEE (reference sequence). This CDR3 region has 14 residues.